This TCR beta chain stems from a study of Ad26.COV2.S vaccination and SARS-CoV-2 variants. About the study: Participants got Ad26.COV2.S intramuscularly, once or twice 56 days apart.

Findings and limits, study-wide: Spike-specific TCR breadth was greater in vaccine than placebo recipients. Considerable breadth of spike-specific CD8+ and CD4+ T cell responses has reportedly been documented following vaccination.

As for treatment: 15 to 20 received Ad26.COV2.S at low or high dose, single or two shots; roughly five received placebo; per-sample allocation not given. The samples date from day 63 after the first vaccine or placebo injection. This adult donor, from Boston, was 18-55 years old. Repertoires were generated with immunoSEQ multiplex PCR, while TCRdb's copy carries only in-frame clones and drops some. The sample lists fewer than 800,000 clones, roughly 90% occurring once. The CDR3 contains 14 residues. Trimming took 8 bases from V and 1 from J; bases not matched to a gene: 4. Germline CDR1 MNHEY, CDR2 SMNVEV (reference sequence). Concerning this clone: Its antigen is still unknown.

The rearrangement links TRBV27 to TRBJ1-5; 8 nucleotides line up with TRBD1. Specimen: peripheral blood, collected in a trial of Ad26.COV2.S vaccine versus placebo. The TCR originated in a person between 18 and 59 years old who received the Ad26.COV2.S COVID-19 vaccine or a placebo. The CDR3 here is CASGQGLSNQPQHF. CDR3 coding DNA: TGTGCCAGCGGACAGGGTTTGAGCAATCAGCCCCAGCATTTT.